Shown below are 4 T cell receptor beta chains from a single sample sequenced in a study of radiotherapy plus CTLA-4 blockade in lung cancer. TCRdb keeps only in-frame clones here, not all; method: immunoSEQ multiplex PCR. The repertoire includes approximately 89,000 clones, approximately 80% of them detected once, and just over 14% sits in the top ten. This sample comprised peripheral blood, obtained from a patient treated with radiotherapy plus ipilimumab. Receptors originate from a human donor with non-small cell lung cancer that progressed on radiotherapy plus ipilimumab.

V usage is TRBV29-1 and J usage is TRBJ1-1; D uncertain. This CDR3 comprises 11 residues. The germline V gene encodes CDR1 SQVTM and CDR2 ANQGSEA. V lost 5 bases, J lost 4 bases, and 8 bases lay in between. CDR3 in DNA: TGCAGCGTTAAGGGTGGCACTGAAGCTTTCTTT. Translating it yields CSVKGGTEAFF.

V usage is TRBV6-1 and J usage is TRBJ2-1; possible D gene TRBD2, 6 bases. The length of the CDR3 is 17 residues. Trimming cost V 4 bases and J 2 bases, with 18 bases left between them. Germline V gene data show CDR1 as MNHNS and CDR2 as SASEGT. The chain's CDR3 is CASSGGAGGYTYNEQFF. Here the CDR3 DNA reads TGTGCCAGCAGTGGCGGGGCCGGGGGTTATACCTACAATGAGCAGTTCTTC.

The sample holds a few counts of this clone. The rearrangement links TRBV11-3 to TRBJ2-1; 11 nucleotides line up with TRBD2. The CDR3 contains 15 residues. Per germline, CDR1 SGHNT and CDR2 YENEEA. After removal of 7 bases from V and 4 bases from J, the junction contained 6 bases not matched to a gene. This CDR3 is CASTPGTSGYNEQFF. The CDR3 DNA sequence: TGTGCCAGCACCCCGGGGACTAGCGGATACAATGAGCAGTTCTTC.

The DNA of the CDR3 is TGTGCCAGCAGCTCGCAGGGTGAAGCGAGCCCCAACTCCTACAATGAGCAGTTCTTC. It translates to CASSSQGEASPNSYNEQFF. The chain combines TRBV7-9 with TRBJ2-1; tentative D call: TRBD1 (5 bases). CDR3 length: 19 amino acids. V was clipped by 4 bases and J by 0 bases, with 22 bases between them. Germline loops: CDR1 SEHNR, CDR2 FQNEAQ (reference sequence). Supplemented by reference TRBV7-9 and TRBJ2-1, the full variable domain reads DTGVSQNPRHKITKRGQNVTFRCDPISEHNRLYWYRQTLGQGPEFLTYFQNEAQLEKSRLLSDRFSAERPKGSFSTLEIQRTEQGDSAMYLCASSSQGEASPNSYNEQFFGPGTRLTVL.